The source of this T cell receptor beta chain is a study of identifying expanded T cells in peripheral blood. Whole-study results and caveats: Variance in clone template counts between approximately 2-week samples significantly increased with total template count across all healthy donors. About 1.2 clones differed between technical replicates, versus approximately 17 and 20 over time.

The CDR3 length is 13 residues. CDR1 is MNHEY, CDR2 SMNVEV, per germline (reference sequence). V shed 5 bases and J shed 10 bases, with 14 bases lying between them. During the collection period, no donor immune events like infections were recorded. Comments on this clone: Its antigen remains unknown.

Clones were read by immunoSEQ multiplex PCR, and TCRdb kept only the in-frame ones, dropping some. Of roughly 81,000 clones listed, 84% are singletons. This receptor was identified in a person aged 18-70 years in good health. Sample: blood. V usage is TRBV27 and J usage is TRBJ1-4; possibly TRBD1 for D (5 bases). This chain's CDR3 is CASSPRGDGKLFF. DNA for the CDR3: TGTGCCAGCAGTCCCCGGGGGGACGGAAAACTGTTTTTT.